The next 24 T cell receptor beta chains were all read from a single sample in a study of OX40 agonist ivuxolimab in advanced cancers. TCRdb keeps only in-frame clones here, not all; method: immunoSEQ multiplex PCR. The sample contains about 80,000 clones, about 81% of which appear only once. Source: CD4+ or CD8+ T cells sorted from blood, taken in a trial of the OX40 agonist ivuxolimab. These receptors were obtained from an adult with an advanced solid tumor such as melanoma, head and neck, liver or kidney cancer.

This rearrangement joins TRBV28 to TRBJ2-6; maybe TRBD1 (5 bases). In germline, CDR1 is MDHEN, CDR2 SYDVKM. The CDR3 consists of 14 residues. Trimming removed 6 bases from V and 0 bases from J, with 6 bases in between. CDR3 region: CASSRDSGANVLTF. CDR3 in DNA: TGTGCCAGCAGCAGGGACTCTGGGGCCAACGTCCTGACTTTC.

The genes are TRBV27 and TRBJ2-7; D possibly corresponds to TRBD1 (5 bases). This CDR3 spans 14 amino acids. The V and J ends lost 6 bases and 2 bases respectively, with 14 bases between them. CDR1 MNHEY and CDR2 SMNVEV come from the germline V gene (reference sequence). This chain's CDR3 is CASSRLQGAYEQYF. DNA of the CDR3: TGTGCCAGCAGCCGACTCCAAGGGGCCTACGAGCAGTACTTC.

This clone was seen only once. The rearrangement joins TRBV7-9 to TRBJ2-3; possibly TRBD2 for D (5 bases). V lost 4 bases to trimming and J lost 5 bases, with 7 bases between them. The CDR3 runs to 12 residues. The germline V gene has CDR1 SEHNR and CDR2 FQNEAQ (reference sequence). The CDR3 here is CASSSEGDTQYF. For the CDR3, the DNA is TGTGCCAGCAGCTCTGAGGGAGATACGCAGTATTTT.

CDR3 amino acids: CASRGKANEQFF. Here the CDR3 DNA reads TGTGCCAGCAGGGGAAAGGCTAATGAGCAGTTCTTC. The chain has TRBV6-5 and TRBJ2-1; D call uncertain. V lost 6 bases and J 7 bases, leaving 10 bases between the germline ends. The CDR3 runs to 12 residues. Germline CDR1 MNHEY, CDR2 SVGAGI.

V and J are TRBV19 and TRBJ2-7, with 7 bases identical to TRBD2. This CDR3 contains 15 residues. In germline, CDR1 is LNHDA, CDR2 SQIVND (reference sequence). V lost 5 bases to trimming and J lost 6 bases; unmatched junction nucleotides: 13. The CDR3 region is CASSSGTTSLREQYF. CDR3 DNA sequence: TGTGCCAGTAGTTCCGGGACTACATCCTTACGCGAGCAGTACTTC.

The chain is built from TRBV19 and TRBJ1-5; TRBD1 aligns across 8 bases. The germline V gene has CDR1 LNHDA and CDR2 SQIVND (reference sequence). J gave up 1 base and V 9 bases, and 8 bases lay outside the gene matches. CDR3 length equals 15 residues. CDR3 nucleotide sequence: TGTGCCAGCACCCACAGGGGGGGAAGCAATCAGCCCCAGCATTTT. It yields the protein CASTHRGGSNQPQHF.

This chain links TRBV9 with TRBJ2-1, with 14 bases matching TRBD2. V shed 5 bases, J shed 6 bases, and the junction held 7 bases outside the gene matches. CDR1 is SGDLS and CDR2 is YYNGEE in the germline V gene. There are 16 residues in the CDR3. The CDR3 loop is CASSGTSGRSVNEQFF. CDR3 nucleotide sequence: TGTGCCAGCAGTGGGACTAGCGGGAGATCGGTCAATGAGCAGTTCTTC. Full variable domain (outside the CDR3, taken from reference TRBV9 and TRBJ2-1): DSGVTQTPKHLITATGQRVTLRCSPRSGDLSVYWYQQSLDQGLQFLIQYYNGEERAKGNILERFSAQQFPDLHSELNLSSLELGDSALYFCASSGTSGRSVNEQFFGPGTRLTVL.

V usage is TRBV28 and J usage is TRBJ1-1; D is unclear. The CDR3 runs to 13 residues. V was pared by 4 bases and J by 0 bases, with 6 bases between. CDR1 and CDR2 (germline): MDHEN, SYDVKM. The CDR3 sequence is CASSSDVNTEAFF. The CDR3 coding sequence is TGTGCCAGCAGTTCAGACGTGAACACTGAAGCTTTCTTT.

The chain recombines TRBV18 with TRBJ2-3; D is ambiguous. The V end was cut by 5 bases, the J end by 4 bases, with 7 bases between. CDR1 is KGHSH and CDR2 is LQKENI in the germline V gene. CDR3 length equals 12 residues. CDR3 bases: TGTGCCAGCTCATACCTGGCAGATACGCAGTATTTT. It yields the protein CASSYLADTQYF.

This rearrangement joins TRBV19 to TRBJ2-3; 9 bases are shared with TRBD2. Germline assignment: CDR1 LNHDA and CDR2 SQIVND (reference sequence). With V trimmed by 6 bases and J by 0 bases, 4 bases remained unmatched. This CDR3 is built from 15 residues. CDR3 region: CASRSSGASTDTQYF. CDR3 coding DNA: TGTGCCAGTAGGTCTAGCGGGGCCAGCACAGATACGCAGTATTTT. Based on the CDR3 plus reference TRBV19 and TRBJ2-3, the full variable domain is DGGITQSPKYLFRKEGQNVTLSCEQNLNHDAMYWYRQDPGQGLRLIYYSQIVNDFQKGDIAEGYSVSREKKESFPLTVTSAQKNPTAFYLCASRSSGASTDTQYFGPGTRLTVL.

The chain uses TRBV5-4 and TRBJ1-2; a weak D match, TRBD1 (5 bases). The V gene lost 9 bases and the J gene lost 0 bases, with 15 bases spanning the gap. In germline, CDR1 is SGHNT, CDR2 YYREEE (reference sequence). This CDR3 comprises 14 residues. The CDR3 bases are TGTGCCACTAAGGGAGGGACCGCTAACTATGGCTACACCTTC. Translating gives CATKGGTANYGYTF.

V gene TRBV21-1 combines with J gene TRBJ2-6; the DNA was not compared with TRBD2, the D call given in the table. TRBV21-1 is annotated as a pseudogene. The CDR3 contains 18 residues. In DNA form, the CDR3 reads TGTGCCAGCAGCAGGGGGGAGGGACAAAACTCTGGGGCCAACGTCCTGACTTTC. As protein: CASSRGEGQNSGANVLTF.

The rearrangement links TRBV10-1 to TRBJ1-3, with 8 positions matching TRBD1. Per germline, CDR1 WNHNN and CDR2 SYGVQD (reference sequence). The CDR3 length is 14 residues. The ends lost 6 bases at V and 0 bases at J; junction bases unmatched: 1. CDR3 sequence: CASSQGASGNTIYF. The CDR3 nucleotides are TGCGCCAGCAGCCAGGGGGCCTCTGGAAACACCATATATTTT.

The table lists this clone with a count of one. The chain carries TRBV2 and TRBJ2-3; D is undetermined. V lost 5 bases, J lost 4 bases, and 25 bases lay in between. The CDR3 consists of 18 residues. Germline loops: CDR1 SNHLY, CDR2 FYNNEI. The CDR3 DNA reads as TGTGCCAGCAGTAGGACGGCTCTGACGGGTGTGTTGGCAGATACGCAGTATTTT. Translated, it gives CASSRTALTGVLADTQYF.

This chain joins TRBV2 and TRBJ2-7; a possible D gene is TRBD1 (6 bases). V lost 5 bases to trimming and J lost 5 bases, with 19 bases between them. The CDR3 loop spans 15 amino acids. CDR1 SNHLY and CDR2 FYNNEI come from the germline V gene. Written as DNA, the CDR3 is TGTGCCAGCAGTATTTACAGGGTCCCAGAGGACGAGCAGTACTTC. Its protein product is CASSIYRVPEDEQYF.

Only one count was recorded for this clone. The chain has TRBV10-2 and TRBJ2-2, with 7 bases aligning to TRBD2. Germline trimming cut 5 bases from V and 1 base from J; bases unmatched to any gene: 7. Germline V CDR1 and CDR2: WSHSY, SAAADI. The CDR3 totals 16 residues. The CDR3 is CASSPGRNENTGELFF. For the CDR3, the DNA is TGCGCCAGCAGTCCCGGGAGGAATGAGAACACCGGGGAGCTGTTTTTT.

The chain couples TRBV4-2 to TRBJ2-2, with 7 bases fitting TRBD1. The CDR3 totals 16 residues. The J segment lost 4 bases and the V segment lost 1 base, leaving 6 bases of the junction unmatched. Germline values: CDR1 LGHNA, CDR2 YNFKEQ. The CDR3, as DNA: TGTGCCAGCAGCCAAGTAAAGGGGGCTGGCACCGGGGAGCTGTTTTTT. Encoded protein: CASSQVKGAGTGELFF.

This sequence joins TRBV27 and TRBJ1-2; 9 bases align to TRBD1. This CDR3 comprises 13 residues. The junction had 4 bases not matched to a gene; V was cut back by 5 bases and J by 6 bases. Germline loops: CDR1 MNHEY, CDR2 SMNVEV (reference sequence). CDR3 loop: CASSPGTGNGYTF. The CDR3 nucleotides are TGTGCCAGCAGTCCCGGGACAGGGAATGGCTACACCTTC.

This chain joins TRBV7-2 and TRBJ2-5; TRBD2 agrees at 10 bases. Unmatched junction bases numbered 6, after V lost 1 base and J lost 4 bases. This CDR3 contains 16 residues. Germline values: CDR1 SGHTA, CDR2 FQGNSA. The CDR3 DNA sequence: TGTGCCAGCAGCTTAGGGCTAGCGGGGGTCCGAGAGACCCAGTACTTC. Protein sequence: CASSLGLAGVRETQYF.

The chain couples TRBV25-1 to TRBJ1-2; 7 nucleotides agree with TRBD1. The germline CDR1 and CDR2 sequences are MGHDK and SYGVNS. The V segment lost 1 base and the J segment 3 bases; nucleotides outside the gene matches: 5. CDR3 length equals 15 residues. The CDR3 loop is CASSEWGRGYYGYTF. CDR3 nucleotide sequence: TGTGCCAGCAGTGAATGGGGCAGGGGGTACTATGGCTACACCTTC.

This chain connects TRBV5-5 to TRBJ1-1; possibly TRBD1 for D (6 bases). V was clipped by 7 bases and J by 14 bases, with 21 bases between them. The V gene's germline CDR1 is SGHKS and CDR2 YYEKEE (reference sequence). The CDR3 totals 12 residues. The DNA for the CDR3 is TGTGCCAGCCTCAGGACAGCCGATCTGGTCTTCTTT. This codes for CASLRTADLVFF.

The J gene is TRBJ2-5, the V gene TRBV18; D is uncertain. Germline loops: CDR1 KGHSH, CDR2 LQKENI. The CDR3 runs 13 residues. With 3 bases removed from V and 4 bases from J, the gap between germline ends came to 9 bases. CDR3 coding DNA: TGTGCCAGCTCACCTCCATCGAGAGAGACCCAGTACTTC. Translation gives CASSPPSRETQYF. The variable domain in full, completed from reference TRBV18 and TRBJ2-5, reads NAGVMQNPRHLVRRRGQEARLRCSPMKGHSHVYWYRQLPEEGLKFMVYLQKENIIDESGMPKERFSAEFPKEGPSILRIQQVVRGDSAAYFCASSPPSRETQYFGPGTRLLVL.

The chain uses TRBV5-1 and TRBJ1-4; perhaps TRBD1 as D (5 bases). V lost 4 bases, J lost 5 bases, and 12 bases lay in between. Germline lookup yields CDR1 SGHRS and CDR2 YFSETQ. This CDR3 contains 14 residues. The CDR3 protein is CASSPGTRNEKLFF. The CDR3 DNA reads TGCGCCAGCAGCCCCGGGACGAGGAATGAAAAACTGTTTTTT. Based on the CDR3 plus reference TRBV5-1 and TRBJ1-4, the full variable domain is KAGVTQTPRYLIKTRGQQVTLSCSPISGHRSVSWYQQTPGQGLQFLFEYFSETQRNKGNFPGRFSGRQFSNSRSEMNVSTLELGDSALYLCASSPGTRNEKLFFGSGTQLSVL.

The chain is built from TRBV4-3 and TRBJ1-4, with D hard to call. V was cut by 0 bases and J by 7 bases, with 12 bases left in between. Looked up from germline, CDR1 is LGHNA and CDR2 is YSLEER. This CDR3 region has 15 residues. The CDR3 DNA follows: TGCGCCAGCAGCCAAGAGCGAGAGATAGCTGAAAAACTGTTTTTT. Amino acids: CASSQEREIAEKLFF.